These 13 T cell receptor beta chains were all obtained from the same sample, sequenced in a study of shared clonotypes between healthy human individuals. Naive CD8 cells comprised CD45RO-negative, CCR7-positively selected cells, excluding terminally differentiated effector memory CD45RA+ cells. Data came from immunoSEQ multiplex PCR; TCRdb stores just in-frame clones and leaves some out. Among approximately 720,000 clones, just over 90% were seen once, and the ten largest hold roughly 22%. The sequenced sample was naive CD8+ T cells sorted from blood. These receptors were taken from a young man in good health.

V is TRBV9 and J is TRBJ2-7; weak D call: TRBD1 (6 bases). V lost 4 bases and J 0 bases, leaving 20 bases between the germline ends. The CDR3 loop spans 17 amino acids. The germline CDR1 and CDR2 sequences are SGDLS and YYNGEE. The CDR3 DNA reads as TGTGCCAGCAGCCTAGGATCTGGGGGCCGAAGCTCCTACGAGCAGTACTTC. It codes for CASSLGSGGRSSYEQYF.

This clone showed up just a few times. V and J are TRBV7-9 and TRBJ2-1, with D hard to call. The CDR3 is made up of 12 amino acids. V was trimmed by 4 bases and J by 9 bases, leaving 10 bases between them. The germline CDR1 and CDR2 sequences are SEHNR and FQNEAQ (reference sequence). CDR3 protein: CASSSGVAEQFF. CDR3 sequence (DNA): TGTGCCAGCAGCTCCGGAGTGGCTGAGCAGTTCTTC. Using reference TRBV7-9 and TRBJ2-1 for the parts outside the CDR3, the full variable domain is DTGVSQNPRHKITKRGQNVTFRCDPISEHNRLYWYRQTLGQGPEFLTYFQNEAQLEKSRLLSDRFSAERPKGSFSTLEIQRTEQGDSAMYLCASSSGVAEQFFGPGTRLTVL.

This chain links TRBV4-1 with TRBJ1-4; D gene uncertain. The CDR3 is 18 residues long. CDR1 MGHRA and CDR2 YSYEKL come from the germline V gene. V lost 2 bases and J lost 0, with 16 bases in between. The CDR3 nucleotides read TGCGCCAGCAGCCAAAGATCGGTGGAGGGAGCAACTAATGAAAAACTGTTTTTT. This translates into CASSQRSVEGATNEKLFF.

A note on this clone: Other DNA variants within this sample encode the same CDR3. The chain uses TRBV11-3 and TRBJ2-1; 8 nucleotides line up with TRBD2. Germline V gives CDR1 SGHNT, CDR2 YENEEA. This CDR3 comprises 13 residues. V trimming: 5 bases; J trimming: 3 bases; junction bases outside the gene matches: 0. The CDR3: CASSSGSYNEQFF. CDR3 in DNA: TGTGCCAGCAGCAGCGGGAGCTACAATGAGCAGTTCTTC.

The chain links TRBV6-4 to TRBJ2-3; 7 nucleotides match TRBD1. CDR3 length: 15 amino acids. Germline loops: CDR1 MRHNA, CDR2 SNTAGT. With 5 bases clipped from V and 3 bases from J, the junction kept 8 bases outside the gene matches. The CDR3 DNA reads as TGTGCCAGCAGTCTGACAGGGTGGGGGACAGATACGCAGTATTTT. It is translated as CASSLTGWGTDTQYF.

This rearrangement joins TRBV21-1 to TRBJ2-3; TRBD2, the table's D call, was not compared with the DNA. TRBV21-1 is listed as a pseudogene. The CDR3 runs 13 residues. The CDR3 nucleotides are TGTGCCACTTCGGGAGGCCTCGGAGATACGCAGTATTTT. Protein: CATSGGLGDTQYF.

CDR3 region: CASSHEVAGGPGETQYF. The CDR3 DNA reads TGCGCCAGCAGCCACGAGGTAGCGGGAGGGCCCGGAGAGACCCAGTACTTC. The chain recombines TRBV4-3 with TRBJ2-5; the match to TRBD2 covers 11 bases. V lost 3 bases and J lost 4; bases outside the gene matches: 10. The V gene's germline CDR1 is LGHNA and CDR2 YSLEER. CDR3 size: 17 residues.

The chain combines TRBV4-1 with TRBJ2-1; possibly TRBD2 for D (5 bases). Germline assignment: CDR1 MGHRA and CDR2 YSYEKL. This CDR3 has 16 amino acids. V was pared by 4 bases and J by 0 bases, with 13 bases between. CDR3 DNA: TGCGCCAGCAGCCCCCGGACTGTTAGCTCCTACAATGAGCAGTTCTTC. This codes for CASSPRTVSSYNEQFF.

The chain couples TRBV18 to TRBJ2-3; D is perhaps TRBD1 (7 bases). CDR3 length: 13 amino acids. Trimming shortened V by 0 bases and J by 14 bases, and 15 bases separated the two germline ends. Looked up from germline, CDR1 is KGHSH and CDR2 is LQKENI. CDR3 sequence (DNA): TGTGCCAGCTCACCACCCCTCGGAGGGGGCCCGTATTTT. Residues: CASSPPLGGGPYF.

The chain carries TRBV11-2 and TRBJ2-7, with D uncertain. From germline, CDR1 is SGHAT and CDR2 FQNNGV. Trimming stripped 4 bases from V and 1 base from J, with 14 bases between. The CDR3 sequence is 15 residues long. CDR3 in DNA: TGTGCCAGCAGCTCGACTCCTTCACTATCCTACGAGCAGTACTTC. As protein: CASSSTPSLSYEQYF.

The V gene is TRBV9, the J gene TRBJ1-1; D is perhaps TRBD1 (5 bases). V shed 6 bases and J shed 0 bases, with 12 bases lying between them. Germline loops: CDR1 SGDLS, CDR2 YYNGEE. The length of the CDR3 is 14 residues. CDR3 coding DNA: TGTGCCAGCACCTTGGGAGGGGTGAACACTGAAGCTTTCTTT. It encodes CASTLGGVNTEAFF.

V is TRBV4-3 and J is TRBJ2-1, with a possible D match to TRBD2 (6 bases). The CDR3 spans 18 residues. The ends were cut back, 4 bases at V and 0 bases at J, with 19 bases in the middle. CDR1 and CDR2 (germline): LGHNA, YSLEER. The CDR3 DNA sequence: TGCGCCAGCAGCCCGAACGTACCGGGACTCAGCTCCTACAATGAGCAGTTCTTC. Translated: CASSPNVPGLSSYNEQFF.

This chain links TRBV10-3 with TRBJ2-1, with 8 bases lining up with TRBD1. The trim removed 4 bases at V and 2 bases at J, leaving 7 bases unmatched. Germline CDR1 ENHRY, CDR2 SYGVKD. CDR3 length: 16 amino acids. This CDR3 is CAISGTGSGPYNEQFF. CDR3 nucleotides: TGTGCCATCAGTGGGACAGGGTCAGGCCCCTACAATGAGCAGTTCTTC.